This is a list of T cell receptor beta chains from one sample in a study of Graves' ophthalmopathy and Graves' hyperthyroidism. From the multiplex PCR reads, TCRdb called clonotypes with MiXCR, one entry per CDR3 protein. The sample contains about 740,000 distinct CDR3 sequences, 40% of which appear only once. Sequenced material: peripheral blood. These receptors were collected from an adult man with Graves' ophthalmopathy. CDR3s include the opening cysteine and the closing phenylalanine or tryptophan. The order of the fields is D gene, V gene, J gene, clone size, CDR3 protein, CDR3 DNA. D genes are given only for firm matches. Size is stated for part of the rows, as once, few or many counts, or as a class when the clone is expanded.

-	TRBV25-1	TRBJ2-2	-	CAWSLAGANTGELFF	TGTGCCTGGAGTCTGGCAGGGGCGAACACCGGGGAGCTGTTTTTT
TRBD1	TRBV10-3	TRBJ2-6	few	CASSLGTGSSGANVLTF	TGTGCCAGCAGTCTCGGGACAGGGAGCTCTGGGGCCAACGTCCTGACTTTC
-	TRBV20-1	TRBJ1-1	few	CSADRDHRGPLYRPNTEAFF	TGCAGTGCTGATCGGGACCACCGAGGCCCGTTGTATCGTCCGAACACTGAAGCTTTCTTT
TRBD1	TRBV7-9	TRBJ1-2	few	CASSLVSGTGVFSGYTF	TGTGCCAGCAGCTTAGTTTCCGGGACAGGGGTGTTTAGTGGCTACACCTTC
-	TRBV29-1	TRBJ2-7	-	CSVSGGSFF	TGCAGCGTTAGTGGGGGGAGCTTCTTC
-	TRBV5-6	TRBJ1-2	many	CASSLDSGVRGGYTF	TGTGCCAGCAGCTTGGATTCGGGTGTAAGGGGTGGCTACACCTTC
TRBD1	TRBV24-1	TRBJ1-5	many	CASSPDRGSNQPQHF	TGTGCCAGCAGCCCAGACAGGGGGAGCAATCAGCCCCAGCATTTT
TRBD1	TRBV24-1	TRBJ2-1	once	CATSLQGKGMNEQFF	TGTGCCACCAGTTTACAGGGGAAGGGGATGAATGAGCAGTTCTTC
-	TRBV20-1	TRBJ1-1	-	CSARYLMNTEAFF	TGCAGTGCTAGATACCTAATGAACACTGAAGCTTTCTTT
-	TRBV7-9	TRBJ2-5	many	CASSSKQETQYF	TGTGCCAGCAGCTCCAAACAAGAGACCCAGTACTTC
-	TRBV7-9	TRBJ1-2	many	CASSLRQDGYTF	TGCGCCAGCAGCTTGCGTCAGGATGGCTACACCTTC
-	TRBV7-2	TRBJ1-1	-	CASSLVGLSEAFF	TGTGCCAGCAGCTTAGTTGGGTTATCTGAAGCTTTCTTT
-	TRBV29-1	TRBJ1-2	-	CSVEWLAGGRSYTF	TGCAGCGTTGAATGGCTAGCCGGGGGCAGGAGCTACACCTTC
TRBD1	TRBV25-1	TRBJ2-4	-	CASSESGGLAKNIQYF	TGTGCCAGCAGTGAATCAGGGGGCTTAGCCAAAAACATTCAGTACTTC
TRBD1	TRBV9	TRBJ1-1	-	CASSTLRAGTGDSTEAFF	TGTGCCAGCAGCACCCTACGCGCCGGGACAGGGGATAGCACTGAAGCTTTCTTT
TRBD1	TRBV6-5	TRBJ1-3	-	CASSYEQGFSGNTIYF	TGTGCCAGCAGTTACGAACAGGGGTTTTCTGGAAACACCATATATTTT
-	TRBV9	TRBJ1-5	-	CASSVVDFGPQHF	TGTGCCAGCAGCGTAGTCGATTTTGGTCCCCAGCATTTT
-	TRBV25-1	TRBJ2-2	-	CASSTSGELFF	TGTGCCAGCAGCACTTCTGGGGAGCTGTTTTTT
-	TRBV18	TRBJ2-7	-	CASSPRSQRGTYEQYF	TGTGCCAGCTCACCTAGAAGCCAGCGAGGTACCTACGAGCAGTACTTC
TRBD2	TRBV7-9	TRBJ2-2	-	CASSFGTRSTGELFF	TGTGCCAGCAGCTTCGGGACTAGGAGCACCGGGGAGCTGTTTTTT
TRBD1	TRBV10-3	TRBJ1-1	-	CAIRKTGGPEAFF	TGTGCCATCAGAAAAACAGGGGGGCCGGAAGCTTTCTTT
-	TRBV10-2	TRBJ1-5	many	CASSESGLPTQPQHF	TGCGCCAGCAGTGAGTCCGGACTGCCCACTCAGCCCCAGCATTTT
-	TRBV25-1	TRBJ1-2	many	CASSEHGPTRGDYGYTF	TGTGCCAGCAGTGAACACGGGCCTACTCGGGGGGACTATGGCTACACCTTC
TRBD1	TRBV9	TRBJ1-6	many	CASSDTTGGSPLHF	TGTGCCAGCAGCGATACGACAGGGGGTTCACCCCTCCACTTT
TRBD1	TRBV7-2	TRBJ1-5	many	CASSLGTGGDQPQHF	TGTGCCAGCAGCTTGGGGACAGGGGGCGATCAGCCCCAGCATTTT
TRBD1	TRBV7-2	TRBJ2-7	few	CASSQYIGQGSSYEQYF	TGTGCCAGCAGCCAATACATTGGACAGGGGTCCTCCTACGAACAGTACTTC
-	TRBV7-3	TRBJ1-1	many	CASRRSDRGEAFF	TGTGCCAGCAGGAGATCCGACCGAGGGGAAGCTTTCTTT
-	TRBV20-1	TRBJ2-6	-	CSASGLGGANVLTF	TGCAGTGCTAGTGGGCTGGGTGGGGCCAACGTCCTGACTTTC
-	TRBV6-6	TRBJ1-4	few	CASSYGDSEKLFF	TGTGCCAGCAGTTACGGGGATAGTGAAAAACTGTTTTTT
TRBD2	TRBV20-1	TRBJ2-7	few	CSARGTRGYEQYF	TGCAGTGCTAGAGGGACTAGGGGCTACGAGCAGTACTTC
-	TRBV9	TRBJ1-1	many	CASSRHINTEAFF	TGTGCCAGCAGCCGACATATTAACACTGAAGCTTTCTTT
TRBD1	TRBV25-1	TRBJ2-5	few	CASTLTGDVFLETQYF	TGTGCCAGCACCTTGACAGGGGACGTTTTTTTGGAGACCCAGTACTTC
TRBD1	TRBV25-1	TRBJ1-6	once	CASSFLAGGYSPLHF	TGTGCCAGCAGCTTTCTCGCAGGGGGTTACTCACCCCTCCACTTT
-	TRBV7-9	TRBJ2-6	many	CASSPDRQLVSGANVLTF	TGTGCCAGCAGCCCAGACAGGCAGCTAGTCTCTGGGGCCAACGTCCTGACTTTC
-	TRBV11-2	TRBJ2-7	many	CASSLFEDEQYF	TGTGCCAGCAGCTTATTTGAAGACGAGCAGTACTTC